What follows describes a single T cell receptor (beta chain). The antigen this receptor binds is unknown. This record comes from a study of monozygotic twins with inflammatory bowel disease (dated by TCRdb to the late 2010s). In terms of the full investigation: The full study comprised about 28 monozygotic twin pairs: nine German pairs (four IBD-concordant, five IBD-discordant) and 19 IBD-discordant Danish pairs. The search for disease-associated traits relied mainly on comparing IBD patients with their genetically identical healthy co-twins within discordant pairs. Each individual had, on average, about 151 000 unique TCRalpha sequences and 181 000 unique TCRbeta sequences available for analysis.

Including cysteine and phenylalanine, the CDR3 has 12 amino acids. No DNA sequence is on record. CDR1 and CDR2, looked up from the germline V gene, are SQVTM and ANQGSEA. Libraries were constructed by 5' RACE. Each TCR library was prepared from about 3.5 ug of total RNA. For each sample, cDNA was synthesized in eight separate reactions using SMARTScribe reverse transcriptase. During cDNA synthesis, template switching was used to introduce unique molecular identifiers that contained a 6-nucleotide sample barcode. TCRalpha and TCRbeta cDNA was amplified in two nested PCRs of 16 and 9 cycles, and bead purification was carried out after each PCR. Before amplification, the cDNA was both treated with uracil DNA-glycosylase and purified with the QIAquick PCR purification kit. The second PCR added Illumina TruSeq-compatible adapters along with sample-specific barcodes. TapeStation and Qubit were used to check library quality and concentration, and roughly 4.9 ng of each library was pooled. Sequencing of the pooled libraries was done on an Illumina HiSeq2500 single-index Rapid Run using custom sequencing primers and 2 x 100 bp reads. As for the authors' bioinformatics: PCR and sequencing errors were corrected by UMI-based consensus assembly using MiGEC version 1.2.6. V(D)J alignment, clonotype assembly and CDR3 extraction were performed with MiXCR version 2.1.1. To normalise gene usage, clonotype sharing and MAIT/NKT TCR abundance, the analysis used the top 1000, 10 000 and 20 000 clonotypes per sample. After downsampling to 27 000 UMIs, diversity was calculated as the inverse Simpson index using the vegan R package. Statistical testing used paired Mann-Whitney U tests on the discordant twin pairs and applied Benjamini-Hochberg correction for multiple testing. TCRdb reprocessed the reads into one record per CDR3 protein sequence, lacking DNA. The V and J calls follow TCRdb's processing rather than the paper's. The sample table holds approximately 330,000 distinct CDR3 sequences. Jointly, the top ten make up over 2% of the sample.

A roughly 2.5 ml peripheral blood sample was drawn into PAXgene tubes per donor and stored at -80°C. Without any T cell sorting, total RNA was extracted from whole blood using the PAXgene blood miRNA kit on an automated QIAcube. Peripheral blood from monozygotic twin pairs concordant or discordant for inflammatory bowel disease was subjected to deep TCRalpha and TCRbeta repertoire profiling with unique molecular barcoding. Smoking habits were recorded for all twin pairs, and individuals were classified as current, former or never smokers. Beyond this particular receptor, the publication reports: The results gave no support for a single strong signal or clonotype linked to IBD. Repertoire similarity did not differ between concordant and discordant twins, possibly due to limited statistical power. The analysis was unable to tell apart different T cell subtypes. Because patients were on differing immunosuppressive treatments, the repertoires may have picked up extra background noise and inter-individual variability. IBD patients had lower TCRbeta repertoire diversity, measured by the inverse Simpson index, than their healthy co-twins. Fewer clonotypes were shared with other individuals by IBD patients than by healthy twins, most markedly in patients showing signs of disease activity.

The chain was built from TRBV29-1 and TRBJ2-1. The receptor comes from a human donor with ulcerative colitis or Crohn's disease, or a healthy co-twin of an affected twin (not recorded which). Sequencing input: blood. CDR3 reads: CSVQVSLNEQFF.